This T cell receptor beta chain was recorded in a study of CD8+ T cells in alopecia areata. Study in general: Skin grafts from approximately 6-13-month-old C3H/HeJ donors with spontaneous alopecia were placed on approximately 6-11-week-old female C3H/HeJ mice. Study findings and constraints: Sequencing of scalp tissue also captures the resident alphabeta T cells of normal skin. Sharing of TCR sequences between patients (possibly for HLA-related reasons) was less clear than in mice.

The CDR3 totals 14 residues. Trimming cost V 3 bases and J 2 bases; bases outside gene matches: 1. Germline V gene lookup returns CDR1 NSHNY and CDR2 SYGAGN. About this clone: The target antigen is unknown. Gene names are the mouse ones. The missing CDR3 end, 4 residues past where the read stops, is filled in from the germline J gene.

Sorting of pooled cutaneous lymph node cells was based on CD4, CD8alpha, NKG2D, NKG2ACE and other markers. RNA, once extracted, was reverse transcribed into cDNA for use as the sequencing template. Some clones are missing from TCRdb's copy, which holds only in-frame ones; the method was immunoSEQ multiplex PCR. Observed in the sample are 270,000 or so clones, none of them singletons. The sequence came from a C3H/HeJ mouse with alopecia areata. For the strain, the MHC haplotype given is H2-k. The sequencing input was CD4+ T cells sorted from a lymph node. This rearrangement joins TRBV13-1 to TRBJ2-3, with 9 nucleotides matching TRBD2. The CDR3 loop reads CASSVGGAAETLYF. CDR3 bases read: TGTGCCAGCAGTGTTGGGGGGGCTGCAGAA.